The clone carrying this T cell receptor beta chain was observed a handful of times. The sample belongs to a study of T-cell reconstitution after alpha-beta-depleted transplantation in children. Preparing the TCRbeta library involved the use of unique molecular identifiers. In TCRdb, the PCR reads were re-called with MiXCR into one record per CDR3 protein. The sample holds around 340,000 distinct CDR3 sequences, approximately 12% seen once. Per the germline V gene, CDR1 is SGHRS and CDR2 is YFSETQ. Deletions cut 0 bases from V and 0 bases from J, with 7 bases between. The CDR3 is made up of 15 amino acids.

The TCR was taken from a human donor who donated a stem cell graft to a child with Fanconi anemia. This chain connects TRBV5-1 to TRBJ1-3; D uncertain. The starting material was PBMCs, obtained from the stem cell graft. CDR3: CASSLGAHSGNTIYF. DNA for the CDR3: TGCGCCAGCAGCTTGGGAGCCCACTCTGGAAACACCATATATTTT.